This record looks at one T cell receptor beta chain sequence and its context. This record comes from a study of blood T cell repertoires in COVID-19. For the study at large: The United States, Italy and Spain supplied acute and convalescent COVID-19 samples. T cells, B-cell-depleted T cells, or PBMCs provided the cDNA or gDNA that served as material.

The junction had 8 bases not matched to a gene; V was cut back by 4 bases and J by 1 base. Germline CDR1 is SGHNT and CDR2 is YYREEE (reference sequence). CDR3 size: 17 residues. As handled by the study authors: The authors estimated nucleated cell counts from reference gene primer amplification. Sequenced by immunoSEQ multiplex PCR; TCRdb stores in-frame clones only, minus some. V and J calls and clone size are as listed in that table; D and trimming were resolved from the DNA. The sample holds around 63,000 clones, over 75% seen once. J is TRBJ1-5 and V is TRBV5-4; TRBD1 matches 10 bases. This receptor was obtained from a man aged 55 to 70 with acute or convalescent COVID-19. Sequenced material: peripheral blood. CDR3 in DNA: TGTGCCAGCAGCCGGCGGACAGGGGGGTACAGCAATCAGCCCCAGCATTTT. Its protein is CASSRRTGGYSNQPQHF.